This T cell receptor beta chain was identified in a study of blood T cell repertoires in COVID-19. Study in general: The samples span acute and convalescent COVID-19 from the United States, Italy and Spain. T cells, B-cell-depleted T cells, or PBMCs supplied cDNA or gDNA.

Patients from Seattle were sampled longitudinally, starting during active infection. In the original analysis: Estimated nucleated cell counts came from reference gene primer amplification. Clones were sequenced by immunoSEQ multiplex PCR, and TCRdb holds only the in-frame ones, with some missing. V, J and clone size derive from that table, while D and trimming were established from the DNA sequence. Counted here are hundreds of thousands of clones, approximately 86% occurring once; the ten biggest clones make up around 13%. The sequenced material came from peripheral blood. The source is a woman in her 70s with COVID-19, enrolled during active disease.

CDR3 DNA sequence: TGTGCCAGCAGCCTCGACATCCGGGGGGAGCAGTACTTC. Residues: CASSLDIRGEQYF. The gene calls are TRBV28 and TRBJ2-7, with D perhaps matching TRBD2 (6 bases). The V gene lost 6 bases and the J gene lost 7 bases, with 16 bases spanning the gap. CDR1 MDHEN and CDR2 SYDVKM come from the germline V gene. The CDR3 loop spans 13 amino acids.